This entry describes one TCR beta chain. Profiling relied on immunoSEQ multiplex PCR, and the TCRdb table lists in-frame clones only, not all of them. The repertoire has roughly 23,000 clones, approximately 94% of them found once; the top ten carry roughly 6.7%. This entry is derived from a study of brain T cells in children with intractable seizures. J was trimmed by 2 bases and V by 4 bases; bases with no gene match: 4. Germline CDR1 is SGHDN and CDR2 is FVKESK. The CDR3 has 14 residues. The sequence derives from a boy under 18 with focal cortical dysplasia and intractable seizures. This chain connects TRBV14 to TRBJ1-1; 7 nucleotides line up with TRBD1. Sequencing was performed on peripheral blood, taken at surgery. The CDR3 region is CASSPHRGNTEAFF. The CDR3 DNA sequence: TGTGCCAGCAGCCCACACAGGGGAAACACTGAAGCTTTCTTT.